This is a list of T cell receptor beta chains from one sample in a study of blood T cell repertoires in COVID-19. Profiled with immunoSEQ multiplex PCR; TCRdb holds only in-frame clones, not every one. The sample includes about 190,000 clones, roughly 83% of them seen just once. The sample comprised PBMCs or T cells enriched from blood (not recorded which). The receptors were sampled from a woman aged 25-40 years who had recovered from COVID-19. The CDR3 runs from the conserved cysteine through the conserved F or W. D genes are given only for firm matches. Only some rows state a clone size, as once, few, many or a class for expanded clones.

CASRTSGGVRDTQYF	TGCGCCAGCAGAACTAGCGGCGGTGTCAGGGATACGCAGTATTTT	TRBD2	TRBV5-1	TRBJ2-3	.
CASSTPRGTGGHEQYF	TGTGCCAGCAGCACCCCTCGAGGGACAGGGGGCCACGAGCAGTACTTC	.	TRBV21-1	TRBJ2-7	.
CATSGTSIADTQYF	TGTGCCACATCCGGGACTAGCATTGCAGATACGCAGTATTTT	TRBD2	TRBV7-2	TRBJ2-3	few
CASSHPGTPSISYNEQFF	TGTGCCAGCAGCCACCCCGGGACTCCCTCGATCTCTTACAATGAGCAGTTCTTC	.	TRBV14	TRBJ2-1	.
CASSKKGQNFRTDTQYF	TGTGCCAGCAGCAAAAAGGGACAGAATTTCCGCACAGATACGCAGTATTTT	.	TRBV21-1	TRBJ2-3	.
CSVVLTPGVGSEQFF	TGCAGCGTCGTCCTTACCCCAGGGGTGGGGAGTGAGCAGTTCTTC	.	TRBV29-1	TRBJ2-1	.
CASTALGLAGGETQYF	TGTGCCAGCACCGCACTGGGACTAGCGGGAGGTGAGACCCAGTACTTC	TRBD2	TRBV27	TRBJ2-5	.
CASSLLYEQYF	TGTGCCAGCAGCCTACTCTACGAGCAGTACTTC	.	TRBV3-1/TRBV3-2	TRBJ2-7	.
CASSLMAGRENSPLHF	TGTGCCAGCAGCTTAATGGCAGGGCGCGAAAATTCACCCCTCCACTTT	.	TRBV7-3	TRBJ1-6	.
CASSLGQGDNQPQHF	TGTGCCAGCAGCTTAGGACAGGGGGACAATCAGCCCCAGCATTTT	TRBD1	TRBV11-3	TRBJ1-5	.
CAWSAGTLASYNSPLHF	TGTGCCTGGAGCGCCGGGACACTTGCTTCCTATAATTCACCCCTCCACTTT	.	TRBV30	TRBJ1-6	.
CASSFRPGQNYGYTF	TGTGCCAGCAGCTTTAGGCCGGGACAGAACTATGGCTACACCTTC	TRBD1	TRBV7-6	TRBJ1-2	.
CASSFPSGSRDTQYF	TGTGCCAGCAGCTTCCCTAGCGGGAGTAGGGATACGCAGTATTTT	TRBD2	TRBV7-9	TRBJ2-3	.
CSASWGGTSTDTQYF	TGCAGTGCTAGTTGGGGAGGGACTAGCACAGATACGCAGTATTTT	TRBD2	TRBV20-1	TRBJ2-3	.
CASSPLDRLDNEQFF	TGTGCCAGCAGTCCGCTGGACAGGTTAGACAATGAGCAGTTCTTC	TRBD1	TRBV28	TRBJ2-1	.
CASKGWGGFYNEQFF	TGTGCCAGCAAAGGATGGGGGGGTTTCTACAATGAGCAGTTCTTC	TRBD2	TRBV2	TRBJ2-1	.
CASSLTVGQPQHF	TGTGCCAGCAGCTTAACGGTCGGTCAGCCCCAGCATTTT	.	TRBV7-8	TRBJ1-5	.
CATSRDRTGENIQYF	TGTGCCACCAGCAGAGATCGTACAGGGGAAAACATTCAGTACTTC	TRBD1	TRBV15	TRBJ2-4	.